The 5 T cell receptor beta chains presented below share a single source sample, sequenced in a study of blood T cell repertoires in COVID-19. Clones were sequenced by immunoSEQ multiplex PCR, and TCRdb holds only the in-frame ones, with some missing. The sample includes about 220,000 clones, 70% to 90% seen only once; the top ten take more than 8.5%. The sample taken for sequencing was peripheral blood. The source of these receptors is a woman aged 50 to 65 with COVID-19, enrolled during active disease.

The V and J genes are TRBV12-5 and TRBJ2-5, with 10 bases lining up with TRBD2. Germline-derived CDR1 and CDR2 are LGHNT and FRNRAP. The V gene end was trimmed by 5 bases and the J gene end by 1 base; junction bases not matched to a gene: 7. The CDR3 runs to 16 residues. In DNA form, the CDR3 reads TGTGCTAGTGGTCCCCCGTCTAGCGGGAGCCAAGAGACCCAGTACTTC. This codes for CASGPPSSGSQETQYF.

V is TRBV2 and J is TRBJ2-7, with D possibly matching TRBD1 (5 bases). The CDR3 has 12 amino acids. From germline, CDR1 is SNHLY and CDR2 FYNNEI. V dropped 3 bases and J dropped 7 bases, with 10 bases sitting between them. CDR3 sequence: CASSDERGEQYF. CDR3 DNA sequence: TGTGCCAGCAGTGATGAAAGGGGAGAGCAGTACTTC.

J is TRBJ2-7 and V is TRBV2; TRBD1 might be the D (5 bases). In germline, CDR1 is SNHLY, CDR2 FYNNEI. Deletions cut 5 bases from V and 3 bases from J, with 8 bases between. The CDR3 runs 12 residues. Here the CDR3 reads CASSRGIYEQYV. CDR3 in DNA: TGTGCCAGCAGTAGGGGTATCTACGAGCAGTACGTC.

The chain couples TRBV12-3 or TRBV12-4 to TRBJ1-6; D gene unclear. Trimming removed 2 bases from V and 7 bases from J, with 6 bases in between. This CDR3 comprises 13 residues. The CDR3 region is CASSLHENSPLHF. The CDR3 nucleotides read TGTGCCAGCAGTTTACATGAGAATTCACCCCTCCACTTT.

This chain joins TRBV24-1 and TRBJ2-1; 8 bases are shared with TRBD2. The CDR3 contains 16 residues. In germline, CDR1 is KGHDR, CDR2 SFDVKD. V shed 3 bases and J 3 bases; nucleotides not matched to a gene: 6. CDR3 sequence reads: CATSDPSGGDYNEQFF. The DNA for the CDR3 is TGTGCCACCAGTGATCCGAGCGGGGGAGACTACAATGAGCAGTTCTTC.